The next 25 T cell receptor beta chains were all read from a single sample in a study of CD8 T cells in Susac syndrome. RNA totalling about 0.5 to 1 ug underwent reverse transcription with random hexamers. TCRdb used MiXCR to reprocess the immunoSEQ multiplex PCR reads, holding one entry per CDR3 protein. The sample has roughly 180,000 distinct CDR3 sequences; around 94% are singletons. The material sequenced was CD4+ T cells from PBMCs. Every receptor here comes from a human donor with Susac syndrome.

The chain uses TRBV9 and TRBJ2-5; D is perhaps TRBD1 or TRBD2 (5 bases each). Trimming pared 5 bases from V and 3 bases from J, leaving 11 bases between. The CDR3 has 13 amino acids. Germline assignment: CDR1 SGDLS and CDR2 YYNGEE. CDR3 sequence: CASSAGSEETQYF. The CDR3 DNA reads TGTGCCAGCAGTGCAGGGAGCGAAGAGACCCAGTACTTC.

This sequence joins TRBV6-5 and TRBJ2-5; a weak D match, TRBD2 (6 bases). The CDR3 extends over 15 amino acids. Looked up from germline, CDR1 is MNHEY and CDR2 is SVGAGI. The V gene lost 8 bases and the J gene lost 1 base, with 17 bases spanning the gap. The DNA of the CDR3 is TGTGCCAGCGCGAATGGCGGGGAGAGCCAAGAGACCCAGTACTTC. It yields the protein CASANGGESQETQYF.

The genes are TRBV7-9 and TRBJ2-1; D is unresolved. The germline gives CDR1 SEHNR, CDR2 FQNEAQ (reference sequence). V lost 8 bases and J lost 13, with 12 bases in between. This CDR3 has 10 residues. This CDR3 reads CASSGLTQFF. CDR3 nucleotides: TGTGCCAGCTCCGGGTTAACCCAGTTCTTC. Drawing the rest from reference TRBV7-9 and TRBJ2-1, the complete variable domain is DTGVSQNPRHKITKRGQNVTFRCDPISEHNRLYWYRQTLGQGPEFLTYFQNEAQLEKSRLLSDRFSAERPKGSFSTLEIQRTEQGDSAMYLCASSGLTQFFGPGTRLTVL.

V usage is TRBV20-1 and J usage is TRBJ1-1; 7 bases map to TRBD1. The germline gives CDR1 DFQATT, CDR2 SNEGSKA (reference sequence). The CDR3 runs to 16 residues. Losses at the gene ends were 0 bases for V and 6 bases for J; bases not matched to a gene: 13. The CDR3 nucleotides are TGCAGTGCTAGAGATCGTCAGCGACAGGGCCTCCCTGAAGCTTTCTTT. Translated: CSARDRQRQGLPEAFF.

V and J are TRBV10-3 and TRBJ2-1; 7 bases align to TRBD1. Germline CDR1 ENHRY, CDR2 SYGVKD. The J segment lost 5 bases and the V segment lost 5 bases, leaving 3 bases of the junction unmatched. This CDR3 comprises 13 residues. The CDR3 protein is CAISSGTDNEQFF. DNA for the CDR3: TGTGCCATCAGTTCCGGGACAGACAATGAGCAGTTCTTC.

This chain links TRBV11-2 with TRBJ2-3; D may be TRBD2 (6 bases). Germline CDR1 is SGHAT and CDR2 is FQNNGV. Trimming removed 5 bases at V and 7 bases at J, with 22 bases between. This CDR3 region has 16 residues. The CDR3, as DNA: TGTGCCAGCAGCCGAAATAGAACGGGGGTGGTAAATACGCAGTATTTT. It is translated as CASSRNRTGVVNTQYF.

This sequence joins TRBV24-1 and TRBJ2-1; the D gene is possibly TRBD2 (5 bases). Germline assignment: CDR1 KGHDR and CDR2 SFDVKD. The V end was cut by 4 bases, the J end by 0 bases, with 18 bases between. This CDR3 has 18 residues. DNA of the CDR3: TGTGCCACCAGTGAATCCGCGGGTTTAACCAGCTCCTACAATGAGCAGTTCTTC. Amino acid sequence: CATSESAGLTSSYNEQFF.

The chain combines TRBV15 with TRBJ1-2, with D unclear. CDR1 is LNHNV, CDR2 YYDKDF, per germline (reference sequence). V lost 0 bases to trimming and J lost 0 bases, with 8 bases between them. CDR3 length equals 15 residues. In nucleotides, the CDR3 is TGTGCCACCAGCAGAGATCTTGGGACTAACTATGGCTACACCTTC. It codes for CATSRDLGTNYGYTF.

In this sample, this clonotype turned up a few times. The chain links TRBV7-8 to TRBJ1-2; a possible D gene is TRBD1 (5 bases). The CDR3 consists of 13 residues. Germline CDR1 is SGHVS and CDR2 is FQNEAQ. V lost 2 bases, J lost 8 bases, and 12 bases lay in between. CDR3 sequence reads: CASSLRGSWGYTF. CDR3 DNA sequence: TGTGCCAGCAGCTTAAGGGGATCCTGGGGCTACACCTTC. The full variable domain, its missing parts supplied by reference TRBV7-8 and TRBJ1-2, is GAGVSQSPRYKVAKRGQDVALRCDPISGHVSLFWYQQALGQGPEFLTYFQNEAQLDKSGLPSDRFFAERPEGSVSTLKIQRTQQEDSAVYLCASSLRGSWGYTFGSGTRLTVV.

This rearrangement joins TRBV2 to TRBJ1-1; 8 positions agree with TRBD1. This CDR3 comprises 12 residues. The J segment lost 7 bases and the V segment lost 4 bases, leaving 2 bases of the junction unmatched. The germline V gene encodes CDR1 SNHLY and CDR2 FYNNEI. CDR3 bases: TGTGCCAGCAGTGGGACAGGGTATGAAGCTTTCTTT. It specifies CASSGTGYEAFF.

The table lists this clonotype with a count of one. The CDR3 DNA is TGTGCCAGCTCAAGCGGTAGCGGGGGGGCCAATGAGCAGTTCTTC. It specifies CASSSGSGGANEQFF. The chain joins TRBV18 to TRBJ2-1; 11 nucleotides align to TRBD2. Germline CDR1 is KGHSH and CDR2 is LQKENI. Trimming took 5 bases from V and 6 from J; bases not matched to a gene: 6. The CDR3 length is 15 residues.

The chain couples TRBV27 to TRBJ2-5; the match to TRBD2 covers 8 bases. The germline gives CDR1 MNHEY, CDR2 SMNVEV (reference sequence). The CDR3 runs 15 residues. J lost 5 bases, V lost 7 bases, and 12 bases had no gene match. The CDR3 region is CASISRSGSRETQYF. The CDR3 DNA reads as TGTGCCAGCATTTCGAGGAGCGGGAGCCGGGAGACCCAGTACTTC.

The V call is TRBV11-2, the J call TRBJ2-1; D is undetermined. V lost 1 base and J 10 bases, leaving 14 bases between the germline ends. The CDR3 consists of 14 residues. The germline gives CDR1 SGHAT, CDR2 FQNNGV. Here the CDR3 reads CASSLASPLNEQFF. The CDR3 nucleotides are TGTGCCAGCAGCTTAGCCAGCCCTCTAAACGAGCAGTTCTTC.

The V gene is TRBV28, the J gene TRBJ1-2, with a weak D call TRBD1 (6 bases). Trimming removed 5 bases from V and 8 bases from J, with 18 bases in between. Looked up from germline, CDR1 is MDHEN and CDR2 is SYDVKM. The CDR3 extends over 14 amino acids. CDR3 DNA: TGTGCCAGCAGTGGGGGGGGCGCCCGGGGCGGCTACACCTTC. It encodes CASSGGGARGGYTF.

The chain has TRBV11-2 and TRBJ1-5, with D possibly TRBD1 on 5 matching bases. CDR1 is SGHAT, CDR2 FQNNGV, per germline. Trimming took off 1 base at V and 6 bases at J, with 10 bases between the two ends. This CDR3 is built from 14 residues. Written as DNA, the CDR3 is TGTGCCAGCAGCTTAGGGGCGGGGGGTCAGCCCCAGCATTTT. Its translation: CASSLGAGGQPQHF. Variable domain in full (rest from reference TRBV11-2 and TRBJ1-5): EAGVAQSPRYKIIEKRQSVAFWCNPISGHATLYWYQQILGQGPKLLIQFQNNGVVDDSQLPKDRFSAERLKGVDSTLKIQPAKLEDSAVYLCASSLGAGGQPQHFGDGTRLSIL.

The chain couples TRBV3-1 to TRBJ1-1; possibly TRBD1 for D (5 bases). Trimming removed 0 bases at V and 3 bases at J, with 5 bases between. The CDR3 spans 13 residues. Germline V gene sequence: CDR1 LGHDT, CDR2 YNNKEL (reference sequence). The CDR3 sequence: CASSQDRDTEAFF. CDR3 in DNA: TGTGCCAGCAGCCAAGACAGGGACACTGAAGCTTTCTTT.

The chain carries TRBV20-1 and TRBJ2-5; possibly TRBD2 for D (6 bases). The CDR3 covers 14 residues. Germline V gene sequence: CDR1 DFQATT, CDR2 SNEGSKA (reference sequence). V was cut by 3 bases and J by 4 bases, with 15 bases left in between. The CDR3 bases are TGCAGTGCTAGGGCGCTAGCGCGGCTAGAGACCCAGTACTTC. As protein: CSARALARLETQYF.

CDR3 protein: CASSLRHQGPYEQYF. CDR3 nucleotides: TGTGCCAGCAGTTTAAGGCACCAGGGGCCCTACGAGCAGTACTTC. The chain carries TRBV12-3 or TRBV12-4 and TRBJ2-7; D is possibly TRBD1 (6 bases). Trimming took off 2 bases at V and 2 bases at J, with 13 bases between the two ends. The CDR3 sequence is 15 residues long.

The chain joins TRBV2 to TRBJ2-4, with 11 bases fitting TRBD1. The trim removed 6 bases at V and 6 bases at J, leaving 4 bases unmatched. This CDR3 contains 14 residues. Germline V lookup: CDR1 SNHLY, CDR2 FYNNEI. CDR3 bases: TGTGCCAGCAGCCGGACAGGGGGCTTAAACATTCAGTACTTC. Protein sequence: CASSRTGGLNIQYF.

V usage is TRBV7-9 and J usage is TRBJ2-7; TRBD2 agrees at 9 bases. This CDR3 region has 18 residues. With 4 bases clipped from V and 0 bases from J, the junction kept 13 bases outside the gene matches. Germline V gene sequence: CDR1 SEHNR, CDR2 FQNEAQ (reference sequence). The CDR3 loop is CASSSFASGRPLSYEQYF. The CDR3 DNA reads TGTGCCAGCAGCTCCTTCGCCAGCGGGAGGCCCCTCTCCTACGAGCAGTACTTC.

The V gene is TRBV10-3, the J gene TRBJ1-5, with TRBD1 matching 10 bases. The germline V gene has CDR1 ENHRY and CDR2 SYGVKD. Unmatched junction bases numbered 6, after V lost 4 bases and J lost 12 bases. The CDR3 covers 13 residues. The CDR3 loop reads CAISGPGDRGQHF. The CDR3 coding sequence is TGTGCCATCAGTGGCCCGGGGGACAGGGGCCAGCATTTT.

The chain couples TRBV27 to TRBJ1-6; 10 bases agree with TRBD1. J gave up 7 bases and V 4 bases, and 1 base lay outside the gene matches. The CDR3 length is 14 residues. The V gene's germline CDR1 is MNHEY and CDR2 SMNVEV (reference sequence). As DNA, the CDR3 is TGTGCCAGCAGTTCGGGACAGGGGAATTCACCCCTCCACTTT. Its protein is CASSSGQGNSPLHF.

The chain has TRBV7-2 and TRBJ2-1; tentatively, D is TRBD1 or TRBD2 (5 bases each). Per germline, CDR1 SGHTA and CDR2 FQGNSA. Trimming stripped 4 bases from V and 1 base from J, with 17 bases between. The CDR3 is 17 residues long. CDR3 region: CASSSPQGVGSYNEQFF. CDR3 DNA sequence: TGTGCCAGCAGCTCACCCCAGGGAGTGGGGTCCTACAATGAGCAGTTCTTC.

The genes are TRBV4-3 and TRBJ2-2, with 9 bases identical to TRBD2. Germline V gives CDR1 LGHNA, CDR2 YSLEER. After removal of 2 bases from V and 5 bases from J, the junction contained 6 bases not matched to a gene. The CDR3 contains 16 residues. The CDR3 region is CASSQLAGTQTGELFF. The CDR3 DNA reads TGCGCCAGCAGCCAACTAGCGGGAACGCAAACCGGGGAGCTGTTTTTT.

Only a few counts were recorded for this clonotype. The V gene is TRBV18, the J gene TRBJ2-7; a possible D gene is TRBD2 (7 bases). Trimming took 4 bases from V and 3 from J, leaving 10 bases between them. Germline V gene data show CDR1 as KGHSH and CDR2 as LQKENI. The CDR3 is 13 residues long. CDR3 sequence reads: CASSQGGDYEQYF. The DNA for the CDR3 is TGTGCCAGCTCACAAGGGGGGGACTACGAGCAGTACTTC.